One and the same sample provided the 3 T cell receptor beta chains below, sequenced in a study of blood T cell repertoires in COVID-19 (dated by TCRdb to the early 2020s). The method was the immunoSEQ multiplex PCR assay. TCRdb retrieved this table from immuneACCESS and kept in-frame rearrangements only. Not all clones are present; in checked studies, unresolved V genes account for under half, and no reason is known for the remainder. This sample has around 250,000 clones in its table, and 65% to 85% of those were observed once. About 4.4% of the sample is in the top ten clones. The sequenced sample consisted of peripheral blood. The receptors derive from a man in his forties or fifties with active or convalescent COVID-19.

V and J are TRBV5-1 and TRBJ1-6; the D gene is possibly TRBD1 (6 bases). Germline V gene lookup returns CDR1 SGHRS and CDR2 YFSETQ. V lost 4 bases to trimming and J lost 8 bases, with 13 bases between them. The CDR3 runs 14 residues. The CDR3 sequence is CASSLGARDSPLHF. In DNA, the CDR3 is TGCGCCAGCAGCCTGGGGGCCAGAGATTCACCCCTCCACTTT.

V usage is TRBV7-2 and J usage is TRBJ1-1; the D is unclear. Trimming left V 1 base short and J 6 bases short, with 15 bases between. Germline values: CDR1 SGHTA, CDR2 FQGNSA. This CDR3 has 15 residues. The CDR3 nucleotides read TGTGCCAGCAGCTTAGGGGAGGGCAGATCCCCTGAAGCTTTCTTT. Translation gives CASSLGEGRSPEAFF.

The chain combines TRBV2 with TRBJ2-1, with D perhaps matching TRBD2 (6 bases). The V and J ends lost 5 bases and 4 bases respectively, with 12 bases between them. In germline, CDR1 is SNHLY, CDR2 FYNNEI. This CDR3 contains 14 residues. The CDR3 here is CASSQSGPYNEQFF. In DNA, the CDR3 is TGTGCCAGCAGTCAAAGCGGGCCTTACAATGAGCAGTTCTTC.